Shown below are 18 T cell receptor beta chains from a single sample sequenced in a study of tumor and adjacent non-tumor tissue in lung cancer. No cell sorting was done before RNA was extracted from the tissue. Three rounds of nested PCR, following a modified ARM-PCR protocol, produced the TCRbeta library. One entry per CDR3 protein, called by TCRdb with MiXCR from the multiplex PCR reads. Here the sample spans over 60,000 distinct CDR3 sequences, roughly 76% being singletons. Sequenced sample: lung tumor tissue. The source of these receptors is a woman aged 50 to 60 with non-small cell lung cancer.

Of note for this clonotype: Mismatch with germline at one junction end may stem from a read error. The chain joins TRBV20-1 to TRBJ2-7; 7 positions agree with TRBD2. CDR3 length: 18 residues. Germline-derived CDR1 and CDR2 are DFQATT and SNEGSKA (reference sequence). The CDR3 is CSARVVAGHKIDSYEQYF. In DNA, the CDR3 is TGTAGTGCTAGGGTGGTAGCGGGCCATAAGATTGACTCCTACGAGCAGTACTTC.

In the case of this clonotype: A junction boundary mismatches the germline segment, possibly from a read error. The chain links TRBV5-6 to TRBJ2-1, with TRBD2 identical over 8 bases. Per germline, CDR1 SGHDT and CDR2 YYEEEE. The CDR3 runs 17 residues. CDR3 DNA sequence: TGTGCCGGCAGCTCTTTGGCGGCCGGGAGGGACTACGATGAGCAGTTCTTC. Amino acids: CAGSSLAAGRDYDEQFF.

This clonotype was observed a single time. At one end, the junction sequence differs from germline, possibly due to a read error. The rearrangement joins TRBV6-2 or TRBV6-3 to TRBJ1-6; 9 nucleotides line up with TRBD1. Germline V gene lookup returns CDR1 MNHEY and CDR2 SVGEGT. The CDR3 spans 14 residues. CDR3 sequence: CAGGTGTGFSPFHF. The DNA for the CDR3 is TGTGCCGGCGGAACCGGGACAGGGTTCTCACCCTTCCACTTT.

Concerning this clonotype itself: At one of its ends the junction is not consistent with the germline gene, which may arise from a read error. The CDR3 DNA follows: TGTGCCAGTAGTTTGACTAGGGGGTACTCCTACGAGCAGTACTTC. It yields the protein CASSLTRGYSYEQYF. The chain uses TRBV28 and TRBJ2-7; possibly TRBD1 or TRBD2 for D (6 bases each). The CDR3 is 15 residues long. Per the germline V gene, CDR1 is MDHEN and CDR2 is SYDVKM. The variable domain in full, with the rest retrieved from reference TRBV28 and TRBJ2-7, is DVKVTQSSRYLVKRTGEKVFLECVQDMDHENMFWYRQDPGLGLRLIYFSYDVKMKEKGDIPEGYSVSREKKERFSLILESASTNQTSMYLCASSLTRGYSYEQYFGPGTRLTVT.

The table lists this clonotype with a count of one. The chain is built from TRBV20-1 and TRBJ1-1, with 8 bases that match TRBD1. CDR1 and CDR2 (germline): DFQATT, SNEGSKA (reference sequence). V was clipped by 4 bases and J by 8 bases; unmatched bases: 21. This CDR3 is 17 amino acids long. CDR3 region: CSAKVSDRGSGFTEAFF. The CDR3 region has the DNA TGCAGTGCTAAGGTTTCCGACAGGGGCTCTGGGTTCACAGAAGCTTTCTTT.

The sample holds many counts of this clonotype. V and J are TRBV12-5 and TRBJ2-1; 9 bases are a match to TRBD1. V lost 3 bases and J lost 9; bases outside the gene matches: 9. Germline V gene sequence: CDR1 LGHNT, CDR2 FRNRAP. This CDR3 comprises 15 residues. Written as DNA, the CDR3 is TGTGCTAGTGGTTTAGGACAGGGGAGGACTAGTGAGCAGTTCTTC. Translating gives CASGLGQGRTSEQFF.

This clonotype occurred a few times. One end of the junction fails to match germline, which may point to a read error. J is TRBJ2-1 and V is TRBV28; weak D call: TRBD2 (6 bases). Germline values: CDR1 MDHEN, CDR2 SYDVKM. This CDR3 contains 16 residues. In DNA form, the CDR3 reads TGTGCCAGCAATTTATCCTCAGCTGGAGGGTTCAATGAGCAGTTCTTC. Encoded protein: CASNLSSAGGFNEQFF.

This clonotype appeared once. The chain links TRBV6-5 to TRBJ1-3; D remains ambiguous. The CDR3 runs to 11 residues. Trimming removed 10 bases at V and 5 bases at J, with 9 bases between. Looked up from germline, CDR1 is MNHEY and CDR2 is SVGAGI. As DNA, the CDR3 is TGTGCCAATTCGTCTAGAAACACCATATATTTT. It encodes CANSSRNTIYF.

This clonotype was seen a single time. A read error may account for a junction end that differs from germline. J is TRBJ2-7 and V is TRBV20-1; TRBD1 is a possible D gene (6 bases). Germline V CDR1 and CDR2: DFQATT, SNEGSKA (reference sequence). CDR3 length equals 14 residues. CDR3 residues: CSAKTGLINYDQNF. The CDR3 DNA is TGCAGTGCTAAAACAGGGTTAATAAACTACGACCAGAACTTC.

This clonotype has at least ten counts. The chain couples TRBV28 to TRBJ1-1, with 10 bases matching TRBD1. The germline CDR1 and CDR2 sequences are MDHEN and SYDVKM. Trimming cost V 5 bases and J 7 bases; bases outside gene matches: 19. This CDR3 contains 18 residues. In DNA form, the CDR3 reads TGTGCCAGCAGTCCCTACAGGGGTTTCGACAGGGGGCTTGGTGAAGCTTTCTTT. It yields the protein CASSPYRGFDRGLGEAFF.

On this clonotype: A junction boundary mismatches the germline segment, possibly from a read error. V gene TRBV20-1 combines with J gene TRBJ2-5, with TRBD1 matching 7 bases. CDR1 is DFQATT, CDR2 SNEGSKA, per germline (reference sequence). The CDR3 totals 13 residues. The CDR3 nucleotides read TGCAGTGCTAGATTAGACAGGGCCGAGATCCAGTACTTC. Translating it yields CSARLDRAEIQYF.

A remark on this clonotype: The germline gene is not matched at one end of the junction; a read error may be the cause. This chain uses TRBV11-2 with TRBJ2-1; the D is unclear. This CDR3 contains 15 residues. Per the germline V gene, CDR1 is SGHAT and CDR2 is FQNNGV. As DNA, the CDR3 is TGTGCCAGCACCTTAGAGTCTAGCTCCTACAATGAGCAGTTCTTC. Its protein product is CASTLESSSYNEQFF.

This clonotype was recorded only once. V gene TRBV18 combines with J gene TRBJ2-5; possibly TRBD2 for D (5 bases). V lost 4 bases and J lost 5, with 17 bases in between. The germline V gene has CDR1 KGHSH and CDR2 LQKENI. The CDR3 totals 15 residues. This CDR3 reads CASSQPEQRRETQYF. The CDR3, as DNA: TGTGCCAGCTCACAACCGGAACAGAGGAGGGAGACCCAGTACTTC.

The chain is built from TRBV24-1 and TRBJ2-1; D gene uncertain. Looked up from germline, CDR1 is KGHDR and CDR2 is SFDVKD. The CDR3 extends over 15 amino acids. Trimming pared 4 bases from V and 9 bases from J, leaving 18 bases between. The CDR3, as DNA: TGTGCCACCAGTGACCCCTTCTCGATAGGGTCTGAGCAGTTCTTC. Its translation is CATSDPFSIGSEQFF.

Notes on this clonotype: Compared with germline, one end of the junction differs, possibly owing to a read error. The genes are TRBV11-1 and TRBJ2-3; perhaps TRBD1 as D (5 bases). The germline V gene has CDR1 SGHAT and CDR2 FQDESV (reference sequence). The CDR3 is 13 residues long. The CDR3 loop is CASRGARMDTRYF. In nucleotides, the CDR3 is TGTGCCAGCAGAGGGGCAAGGATGGATACGCGGTATTTT.

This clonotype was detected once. This chain's CDR3 is CASSPTAGQRSQHF. Written as DNA, the CDR3 is TGTGCCAGCAGCCCGACAGCGGGGCAGAGGTCCCAGCATTTT. The chain joins TRBV7-8 to TRBJ1-5; TRBD1 is a possible D gene (5 bases). V lost 5 bases to trimming and J lost 11 bases, with 19 bases between them. CDR1 is SGHVS, CDR2 FQNEAQ, per germline. This CDR3 is 14 amino acids long.

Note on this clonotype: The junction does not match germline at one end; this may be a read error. The DNA of the CDR3 is TGTGCCAGCAGTTATAGTGCCCCAGGAGGGGCATTCACGTCCTACGATCAGTACTTC. It specifies CASSYSAPGGAFTSYDQYF. This chain connects TRBV6-5 to TRBJ2-7; D might be TRBD2 (6 bases). The germline V gene has CDR1 MNHEY and CDR2 SVGAGI. The CDR3 has 19 residues.

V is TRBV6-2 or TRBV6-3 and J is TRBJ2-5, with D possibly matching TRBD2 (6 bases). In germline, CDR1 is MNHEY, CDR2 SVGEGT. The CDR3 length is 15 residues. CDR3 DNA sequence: TGTGCTACCGAGACCCTTACCCGACCCGGGGGGACCCAGTACTTC. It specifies CATETLTRPGGTQYF.